The 18 T cell receptor beta chains presented below share a single source sample, sequenced in a study of immune heterogeneity within non-small cell lung tumors. Per sample, approximately 600 ng of bulk tumor genomic DNA was the template used. Several widely spaced biopsies per primary tumor were taken during surgery. Samples came from untreated patients having curative surgery for newly diagnosed non-small cell lung cancer. The TCR beta CDR3 region was amplified by multiplex PCR employing 32 V and 13 J primers. One entry per CDR3 protein results from TCRdb running MiXCR on the multiplex PCR reads. The profile shows roughly 2,000 distinct CDR3 sequences, around 45% of them singletons. The source material was lung tumor tissue. The receptors originated from a man between 65 and 79 years old with non-small cell lung cancer.

The rearrangement joins TRBV6-1 to TRBJ2-2, with 8 bases fitting TRBD1. The germline V gene has CDR1 MNHNS and CDR2 SASEGT. The CDR3 totals 18 residues. With V trimmed by 7 bases and J by 8 bases, 21 bases remained unmatched. The CDR3 DNA reads TGTGCCAGCATAGGGTCCTTAGTTCATGGGACAGGAGCGGGGGAGCTGTTTTTT. Protein: CASIGSLVHGTGAGELFF.

The chain carries TRBV30 and TRBJ2-7; D tentatively reads TRBD1 or TRBD2 (5 bases each). Trimming removed 3 bases from V and 9 bases from J, with 18 bases in between. The CDR3 runs to 13 residues. Per germline, CDR1 GTSNPN and CDR2 SVGIG (reference sequence). CDR3 loop: CAWRSGPGGWQYF. CDR3 coding DNA: TGTGCCTGGAGATCGGGACCCGGCGGATGGCAGTACTTC.

A few counts support this clonotype. This chain connects TRBV27 to TRBJ2-7; possibly TRBD1 for D (6 bases). The CDR3 contains 13 residues. The V end lost 2 bases, the J end lost 4 bases, and 9 bases lay between the germline ends. From germline, CDR1 is MNHEY and CDR2 SMNVEV (reference sequence). The CDR3 is CASSLRQGYEQYF. The CDR3 DNA follows: TGTGCCAGCAGTTTACGGCAGGGGTACGAGCAGTACTTC.

The chain carries TRBV12-3 or TRBV12-4 and TRBJ1-3; D ambiguous. V lost 6 bases to trimming and J lost 3 bases, with 21 bases between them. The CDR3 is 17 amino acids. CDR3 coding DNA: TGTGCCAGCAGCCCGTCGGGAGGGAGAATTTATGGAAACACCATATATTTT. This gives the protein CASSPSGGRIYGNTIYF.

The chain couples TRBV19 to TRBJ1-2, with D uncertain. CDR1 and CDR2 (germline): LNHDA, SQIVND (reference sequence). This CDR3 is 14 amino acids long. V was clipped by 2 bases and J by 3 bases, with 10 bases between them. This CDR3 is CASSIIGLYYGYTF. For the CDR3, the DNA is TGTGCCAGTAGTATAATTGGCCTTTACTATGGCTACACCTTC. Combining the CDR3 with reference TRBV19 and TRBJ1-2 gives the whole variable domain DGGITQSPKYLFRKEGQNVTLSCEQNLNHDAMYWYRQDPGQGLRLIYYSQIVNDFQKGDIAEGYSVSREKKESFPLTVTSAQKNPTAFYLCASSIIGLYYGYTFGSGTRLTVV.

This clonotype was recorded a few times. The chain couples TRBV6-1 to TRBJ2-7; 9 bases match TRBD2. In germline, CDR1 is MNHNS, CDR2 SASEGT. The CDR3 loop spans 17 amino acids. The CDR3 sequence is CVVSSTSGPLIDDEQYF. The CDR3 DNA reads TGTGTCGTCTCGTCGACTAGCGGTCCCCTGATCGACGACGAGCAGTACTTC.

This clonotype was observed a few times. The rearrangement uses TRBV5-7 and TRBJ2-7, with 11 nucleotides matching TRBD1. TRBV5-7 counts as an open reading frame of uncertain function. This CDR3 has 15 residues. Unmatched junction bases numbered 7, after V lost 3 bases and J lost 5 bases. The CDR3 sequence is CASSYRTGGNHEQYF. The CDR3 DNA reads as TGTGCCAGCAGCTATAGGACAGGGGGCAATCACGAGCAGTACTTC.

J is TRBJ2-7 and V is TRBV4-1; no clear D. The V gene lost 4 bases and the J gene lost 1 base, with 14 bases spanning the gap. CDR3 length: 15 residues. Germline V gives CDR1 MGHRA, CDR2 YSYEKL. CDR3: CASSLALAESYEQYF. The CDR3 bases are TGCGCCAGCAGCCTCGCACTGGCGGAGTCCTACGAGCAGTACTTC.

The rearrangement joins TRBV5-5 to TRBJ2-7, with TRBD2 as a possible D gene (5 bases). CDR3 length: 12 amino acids. In germline, CDR1 is SGHKS, CDR2 YYEKEE (reference sequence). The V gene lost 4 bases and the J gene lost 6 bases, with 11 bases spanning the gap. The CDR3 nucleotides are TGTGCCAGCAGCCGGGAACTTTTCGAGCAGTACTTC. It is translated as CASSRELFEQYF. The entire variable domain, with the rest obtained from reference TRBV5-5 and TRBJ2-7, is as follows: DAGVTQSPTHLIKTRGQQVTLRCSPISGHKSVSWYQQVLGQGPQFIFQYYEKEERGRGNFPDRFSARQFPNYSSELNVNALLLGDSALYLCASSRELFEQYFGPGTRLTVT.

V gene TRBV5-1 combines with J gene TRBJ2-7, with TRBD1 identical over 10 bases. V lost 0 bases, J lost 9 bases, and 12 bases stayed unmatched. The CDR3 has 16 amino acids. The germline V gene encodes CDR1 SGHRS and CDR2 YFSETQ. The CDR3 coding sequence is TGCGCCAGCAGCTTGGAGTTCGGGACAGGGGAAGTTGGGCAGTACTTC. It encodes CASSLEFGTGEVGQYF.

In this sample, this clonotype is large (0.1 to 1%). This chain uses TRBV7-8 with TRBJ2-2; a possible D gene is TRBD2 (6 bases). Trimming left V 4 bases short and J 3 bases short, with 18 bases between. Germline loops: CDR1 SGHVS, CDR2 FQNEAQ. CDR3 size: 17 residues. The CDR3 sequence is CASSSPSRTGDTGELFF. CDR3 in DNA: TGTGCCAGCAGCTCCCCCTCTCGAACGGGGGACACCGGGGAGCTGTTTTTT.

This sequence joins TRBV19 and TRBJ2-1, with TRBD2 matching 12 bases. The CDR3 spans 14 residues. V was clipped by 5 bases and J by 9 bases; unmatched bases: 5. Germline V gene sequence: CDR1 LNHDA, CDR2 SQIVND (reference sequence). In DNA form, the CDR3 reads TGTGCCAGTAGTCTAGCGGGAGGGTTGAGTGAGCAGTTCTTC. As protein: CASSLAGGLSEQFF.

This clonotype was recorded a few times. This chain connects TRBV27 to TRBJ1-6; weak D call: TRBD1 (6 bases). The V end was cut by 3 bases, the J end by 10 bases, with 19 bases between. Germline CDR1 is MNHEY and CDR2 is SMNVEV (reference sequence). This CDR3 is built from 16 residues. CDR3 sequence (DNA): TGTGCCAGCAGTTTTTCCTCTGTCGGGGGCGGGTCACCCCTCCACTTT. It yields the protein CASSFSSVGGGSPLHF.

The J gene is TRBJ1-3, the V gene TRBV27, with D perhaps matching TRBD1 (5 bases). The V end lost 3 bases, the J end lost 0 bases, and 12 bases lay between the germline ends. The CDR3 length is 16 residues. Germline assignment: CDR1 MNHEY and CDR2 SMNVEV (reference sequence). CDR3 in amino acids: CASSLGLSSSGNTIYF. The CDR3, as DNA: TGTGCCAGCAGTTTGGGACTTTCGAGCTCTGGAAACACCATATATTTT.

This clonotype was seen a handful of times. The chain combines TRBV6-1 with TRBJ1-2; D is uncertain. Looked up from germline, CDR1 is MNHNS and CDR2 is SASEGT. Trimming left V 7 bases short and J 2 bases short, with 11 bases between. CDR3 length: 13 amino acids. Here the CDR3 reads CASKLETNYGYTF. CDR3 DNA: TGTGCCAGCAAGTTGGAAACCAACTATGGCTACACCTTC.

Comments on this clonotype: At one of its ends the junction is not consistent with the germline gene, which may arise from a read error. V gene TRBV28 combines with J gene TRBJ1-2; 7 nucleotides agree with TRBD1. Germline V gene sequence: CDR1 MDHEN, CDR2 SYDVKM. The CDR3 spans 15 residues. The CDR3 DNA is TGCGCCACCCCAAGAACTGGCCAGGGGGACCGGGGCTACACCTTC. It specifies CATPRTGQGDRGYTF.

The gene calls are TRBV5-5 and TRBJ2-7, with D tentatively TRBD1 (5 bases). The CDR3 extends over 15 amino acids. Per germline, CDR1 SGHKS and CDR2 YYEKEE (reference sequence). V gave up 3 bases and J gave up 4 bases, with 17 bases separating them. The CDR3 sequence: CASSSLVGRAYEQYF. The CDR3 region has the DNA TGTGCCAGCAGCTCTTTGGTTGGCAGGGCTTACGAGCAGTACTTC.

There are a few counts of this clonotype. The chain couples TRBV19 to TRBJ1-1; 7 nucleotides line up with TRBD1. CDR1 is LNHDA, CDR2 SQIVND, per germline (reference sequence). This CDR3 comprises 14 residues. The J segment lost 8 bases and the V segment lost 0 bases, leaving 6 bases of the junction unmatched. CDR3 coding DNA: TGTGCCAGTAGTATAGATTTTCGGGACAGAGAAGCTTTCTTT. Translation gives CASSIDFRDREAFF. The whole variable domain, filled in from reference TRBV19 and TRBJ1-1, reads DGGITQSPKYLFRKEGQNVTLSCEQNLNHDAMYWYRQDPGQGLRLIYYSQIVNDFQKGDIAEGYSVSREKKESFPLTVTSAQKNPTAFYLCASSIDFRDREAFFGQGTRLTVV.